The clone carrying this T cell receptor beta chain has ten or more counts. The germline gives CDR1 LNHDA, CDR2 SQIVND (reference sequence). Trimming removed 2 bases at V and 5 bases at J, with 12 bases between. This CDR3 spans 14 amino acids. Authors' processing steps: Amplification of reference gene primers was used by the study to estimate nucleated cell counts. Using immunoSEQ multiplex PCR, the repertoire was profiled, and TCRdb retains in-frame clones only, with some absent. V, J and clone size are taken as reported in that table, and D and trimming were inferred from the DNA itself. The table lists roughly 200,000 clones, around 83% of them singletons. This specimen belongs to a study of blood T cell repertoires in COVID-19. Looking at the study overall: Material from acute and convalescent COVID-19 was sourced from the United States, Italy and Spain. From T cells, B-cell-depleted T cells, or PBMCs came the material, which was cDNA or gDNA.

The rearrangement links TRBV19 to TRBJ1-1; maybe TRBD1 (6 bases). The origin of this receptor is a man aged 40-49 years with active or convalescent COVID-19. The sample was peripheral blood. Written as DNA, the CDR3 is TGTGCCAGTAGTATATTAATGGGGGCGACTGAAGCTTTCTTT. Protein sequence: CASSILMGATEAFF.